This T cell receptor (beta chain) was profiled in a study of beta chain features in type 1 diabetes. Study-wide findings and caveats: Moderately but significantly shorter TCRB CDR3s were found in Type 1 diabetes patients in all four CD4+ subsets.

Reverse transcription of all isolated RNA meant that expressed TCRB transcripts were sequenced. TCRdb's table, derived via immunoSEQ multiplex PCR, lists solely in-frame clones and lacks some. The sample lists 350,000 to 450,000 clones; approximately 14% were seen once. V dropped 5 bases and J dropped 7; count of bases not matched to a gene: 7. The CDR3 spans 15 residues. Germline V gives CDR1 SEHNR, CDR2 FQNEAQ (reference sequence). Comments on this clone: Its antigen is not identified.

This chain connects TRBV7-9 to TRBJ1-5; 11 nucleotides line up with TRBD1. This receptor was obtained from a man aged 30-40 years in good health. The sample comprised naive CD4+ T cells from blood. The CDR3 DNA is TGTGCCAGCAGCACGGGACAGGGGGAAAGGCAGCCCCAGCATTTT. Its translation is CASSTGQGERQPQHF.